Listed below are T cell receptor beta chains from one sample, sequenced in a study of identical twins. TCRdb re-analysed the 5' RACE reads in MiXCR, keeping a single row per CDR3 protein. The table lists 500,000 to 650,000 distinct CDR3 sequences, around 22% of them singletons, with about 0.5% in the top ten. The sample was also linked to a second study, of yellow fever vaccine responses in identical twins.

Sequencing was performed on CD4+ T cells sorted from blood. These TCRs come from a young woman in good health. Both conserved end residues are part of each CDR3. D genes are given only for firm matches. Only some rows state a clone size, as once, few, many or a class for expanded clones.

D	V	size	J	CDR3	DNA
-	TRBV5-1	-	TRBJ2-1	CASSLLGWLNEQFF	TGCGCCAGCAGCTTGCTGGGATGGCTCAATGAGCAGTTCTTC
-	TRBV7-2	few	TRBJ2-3	CASSLGHTTSTDTQYF	TGTGCCAGCAGCTTAGGACACACCACCAGCACAGATACGCAGTATTTT
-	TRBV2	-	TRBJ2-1	CASSVDRRDEQFF	TGTGCCAGCAGTGTAGACCGACGGGATGAGCAGTTCTTC
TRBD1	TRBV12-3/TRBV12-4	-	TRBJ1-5	CASSPGTGYQPQHF	TGTGCCAGCAGCCCCGGGACAGGGTATCAGCCCCAGCATTTT
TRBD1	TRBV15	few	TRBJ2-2	CATRTGPNTGELFF	TGTGCCACACGGACAGGGCCGAACACCGGGGAGCTGTTTTTT
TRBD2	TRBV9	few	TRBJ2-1	CASSVRPNSGSGHEQFF	TGTGCCAGCAGCGTCCGTCCTAATAGCGGGAGCGGCCATGAGCAGTTCTTC
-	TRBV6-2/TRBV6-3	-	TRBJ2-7	CASSLPSVSYEQYF	TGTGCCAGCAGTCTCCCTAGCGTCTCCTACGAGCAGTACTTC
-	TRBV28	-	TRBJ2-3	CASSSGDTDTQYF	TGTGCCAGCAGCAGCGGAGACACAGATACGCAGTATTTT
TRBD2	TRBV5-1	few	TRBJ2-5	CASKGTSGGQETQYF	TGCGCCAGCAAGGGGACTAGCGGGGGCCAAGAGACCCAGTACTTC
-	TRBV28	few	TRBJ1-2	CASSWAQGYGYTF	TGTGCCAGCAGTTGGGCCCAAGGCTATGGCTACACCTTC
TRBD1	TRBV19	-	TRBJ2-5	CASSPDRLTETQYF	TGTGCCAGTAGCCCGGACAGGCTAACGGAGACCCAGTACTTC
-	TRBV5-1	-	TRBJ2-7	CASSPVEQRYWEQYF	TGCGCCAGCAGCCCAGTCGAACAGAGGTACTGGGAGCAGTACTTC
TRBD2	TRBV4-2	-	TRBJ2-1	CASSQEMGLVVSNEQFF	TGTGCCAGCAGCCAAGAAATGGGACTAGTGGTATCCAATGAGCAGTTCTTC
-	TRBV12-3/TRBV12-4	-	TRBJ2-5	CASSTRPAGAETRYF	TGTGCCAGCAGTACAAGACCTGCAGGGGCGGAGACCCGGTACTTC
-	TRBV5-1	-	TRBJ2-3	CASRSLTSTDTQYF	TGCGCCAGCAGATCTCTGACTAGCACAGATACGCAGTATTTT
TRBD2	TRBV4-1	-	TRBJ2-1	CASSQERRGGPSSYNEQFF	TGCGCCAGCAGCCAAGAACGTCGGGGGGGACCTAGCTCCTACAATGAGCAGTTCTTC
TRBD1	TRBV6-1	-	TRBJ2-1	CASSRETGAYNEQFF	TGTGCCAGCAGTAGGGAGACAGGGGCCTACAATGAGCAGTTCTTC
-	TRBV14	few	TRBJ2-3	CASSPPGVHTDTQYF	TGTGCCAGCAGCCCCCCGGGGGTGCACACAGATACGCAGTATTTT
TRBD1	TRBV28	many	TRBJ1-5	CASSRQGSQPQHF	TGTGCCAGCAGTCGACAGGGAAGTCAGCCCCAGCATTTT
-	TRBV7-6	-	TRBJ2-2	CASSLGFSRGTGELFF	TGTGCCAGCAGCTTAGGTTTCTCGCGGGGCACCGGGGAGCTGTTTTTT
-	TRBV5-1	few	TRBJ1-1	CASSARTDMNTEAFF	TGCGCCAGCAGCGCCAGGACAGACATGAACACTGAAGCTTTCTTT
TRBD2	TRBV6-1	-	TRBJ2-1	CASRLAGPYNEQFF	TGTGCCAGCAGGCTAGCGGGACCTTACAATGAGCAGTTCTTC
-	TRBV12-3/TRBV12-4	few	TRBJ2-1	CATSSETYNEQFF	TGTGCCACAAGCTCAGAGACATACAATGAGCAGTTCTTC
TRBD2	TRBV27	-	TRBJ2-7	CASSSGLAAEQYF	TGTGCCAGCAGTTCCGGACTAGCGGCCGAGCAGTACTTC
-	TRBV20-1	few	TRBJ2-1	CSARHPTESYNEQFF	TGCAGTGCTCGTCATCCTACTGAGTCCTACAATGAGCAGTTCTTC
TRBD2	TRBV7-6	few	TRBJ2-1	CASSRLGGSSYNEQFF	TGTGCCAGCAGCCGTCTCGGCGGGAGCTCCTACAATGAGCAGTTCTTC
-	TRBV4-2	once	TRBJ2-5	CASSRGVFETQYF	TGTGCCAGCAGCCGGGGGGTCTTTGAGACCCAGTACTTC
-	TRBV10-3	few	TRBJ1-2	CAISEGQLYGYTF	TGTGCCATCAGTGAGGGTCAGCTCTATGGCTACACCTTC
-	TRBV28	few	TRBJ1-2	CASSSQGWRGYTF	TGTGCCAGCAGTTCGCAGGGTTGGCGGGGCTACACCTTC